A selection of T cell receptor beta chains follows, all from one sample in a study of identical twins. Using its own MiXCR run on the 5' RACE reads, TCRdb lists one record per CDR3 protein. The sample comprises approximately 280,000 distinct CDR3 sequences, about 8.1% of which are singletons, and approximately 2% rests with the top ten. The same data also went into a second study, on yellow fever vaccine responses in identical twins.

The material sequenced was memory (CD45RO+) T cells sorted from blood. The source is a woman under 30 in good health. The CDR3 runs from the conserved cysteine through the conserved F or W. A D gene is named only where the DNA matches it firmly. Rows may omit the clone size; those that give it use once, few, many or a size class.

many | TRBJ2-1 | TRBV7-9 | - | 11 | CASSLAFEQFF | TGTGCCAGCAGCTTAGCGTTTGAGCAGTTCTTC
few | TRBJ2-3 | TRBV28 | TRBD2 | 13 | CASIAGGTDTQYF | TGTGCCAGTATAGCGGGAGGTACAGATACGCAGTATTTT
few | TRBJ2-5 | TRBV7-6 | - | 13 | CASSLAPPETQYF | TGTGCCAGCAGCTTAGCTCCTCCCGAGACCCAGTACTTC
many | TRBJ2-1 | TRBV10-1 | - | 14 | CASSEQVSRNEQFF | TGCGCCAGCAGTGAACAAGTATCAAGGAATGAGCAGTTCTTC
- | TRBJ1-2 | TRBV20-1 | TRBD1 | 16 | CSARVGVGQGPAGYTF | TGCAGTGCTAGAGTGGGAGTGGGACAGGGACCCGCTGGCTACACCTTC
- | TRBJ2-1 | TRBV5-1 | TRBD2 | 17 | CASSLEGSGIRYNEQFF | TGCGCCAGCAGCTTGGAGGGTAGCGGGATAAGGTACAATGAGCAGTTCTTC
few | TRBJ1-4 | TRBV20-1 | TRBD1 | 18 | CSARKWGQGASTNEKLFF | TGCAGTGCTAGAAAGTGGGGACAGGGGGCCTCAACTAATGAAAAACTGTTTTTT
many | TRBJ1-1 | TRBV5-1 | - | 16 | CASNLGQGSSGTEAFF | TGCGCCAGCAACCTAGGCCAAGGCAGCAGCGGGACTGAAGCTTTCTTT
few | TRBJ1-1 | TRBV6-6 | - | 13 | CASIRGGNTEAFF | TGTGCCAGCATTCGAGGCGGGAACACTGAAGCTTTCTTT
many | TRBJ1-1 | TRBV11-1 | - | 16 | CASSLSGGVKNTEAFF | TGTGCCAGCAGCTTGTCGGGGGGAGTTAAGAACACTGAAGCTTTCTTT
- | TRBJ1-6 | TRBV27 | TRBD1 | 14 | CASSFRGDFSPLHF | TGTGCCAGCAGCTTCAGGGGGGACTTCTCACCCCTCCACTTT
many | TRBJ2-1 | TRBV20-1 | TRBD2 | 17 | CSARDSSELAGYNEQFF | TGCAGTGCTAGAGATTCATCTGAGCTAGCGGGGTACAATGAGCAGTTCTTC
few | TRBJ2-1 | TRBV29-1 | TRBD1 | 20 | CSVEDSTGDAGGPSYNEQFF | TGCAGCGTTGAAGATTCAACAGGGGATGCGGGCGGGCCCTCCTACAATGAGCAGTTCTTC
- | TRBJ1-1 | TRBV7-9 | - | 13 | CASSSGEYTEAFF | TGTGCCAGCAGCTCAGGGGAATACACTGAAGCTTTCTTT
- | TRBJ1-6 | TRBV20-1 | - | 12 | CSARGRGGSLHF | TGCAGTGCTAGGGGCAGGGGCGGGTCCCTCCACTTT
- | TRBJ1-6 | TRBV7-2 | TRBD1 | 14 | CASSNGQGTSPLHF | TGTGCCAGCAGCAACGGACAGGGGACTTCACCCCTCCACTTT
few | TRBJ1-2 | TRBV6-5 | TRBD1 | 16 | CASSCARDRRFYGYTF | TGTGCCAGCAGTTGCGCCAGGGACAGACGCTTCTATGGCTACACCTTC
many | TRBJ2-7 | TRBV15 | TRBD1 | 15 | CATSRLRDSSYEQYF | TGTGCCACCAGCAGACTCCGGGACAGCTCCTACGAGCAGTACTTC
- | TRBJ2-1 | TRBV6-5 | TRBD1 | 12 | CASGDRLNEQFF | TGTGCCAGCGGGGACAGGCTCAATGAGCAGTTCTTC
few | TRBJ2-4 | TRBV6-1 | TRBD1 | 16 | CASREGGRANRNIQYF | TGTGCCAGCAGGGAAGGGGGCAGGGCCAATAGAAACATTCAGTACTTC
many | TRBJ1-4 | TRBV4-2 | - | 15 | CASSQALTENEKLFF | TGTGCCAGCAGCCAAGCTCTGACGGAGAATGAAAAACTGTTTTTT
- | TRBJ2-3 | TRBV14 | - | 16 | CASSQRRRSGTDTQYF | TGTGCCAGCAGCCAACGGCGCAGGTCGGGAACAGATACGCAGTATTTT
many | TRBJ2-7 | TRBV18 | TRBD2 | 16 | CASSPGSGRGTYEQYF | TGTGCCAGCTCACCCGGTAGCGGGAGGGGGACCTACGAGCAGTACTTC
few | TRBJ1-2 | TRBV20-1 | TRBD1 | 13 | CSANSGGGDGYTF | TGCAGTGCAAATTCAGGGGGGGGTGATGGCTACACCTTC
- | TRBJ2-5 | TRBV4-1 | - | 15 | CASSQDGHNQETQYF | TGCGCCAGCAGCCAAGATGGCCACAACCAAGAGACCCAGTACTTC
many | TRBJ2-7 | TRBV7-2 | TRBD2 | 16 | CASSPLRTSGSYEQYF | TGTGCCAGCAGCCCGCTCCGGACTAGCGGCTCCTACGAGCAGTACTTC
many | TRBJ1-6 | TRBV3-1 | TRBD1 | 14 | CASSQGTGRSPLHF | TGTGCCAGCAGCCAAGGGACAGGGCGATCACCCCTCCACTTT
- | TRBJ2-1 | TRBV7-2 | TRBD2 | 14 | CASSPRVAGQEQFF | TGTGCCAGCAGCCCCCGGGTAGCGGGGCAAGAGCAGTTCTTC
few | TRBJ2-5 | TRBV19 | - | 15 | CASSILRGAYETQYF | TGTGCCAGTAGTATCCTCAGGGGGGCTTACGAGACCCAGTACTTC
- | TRBJ2-1 | TRBV10-3 | TRBD2 | 15 | CAITPKREGQDEQFF | TGTGCCATCACTCCTAAGCGGGAGGGCCAAGATGAGCAGTTCTTC
- | TRBJ2-2 | TRBV11-3 | TRBD1 | 15 | CASSYETGATGELFF | TGTGCCAGCAGCTATGAGACAGGGGCCACCGGGGAGCTGTTTTTT
few | TRBJ2-1 | TRBV2 | TRBD2 | 16 | CASSEYGLAGGGEQFF | TGTGCCAGCAGTGAATATGGGCTAGCGGGAGGCGGGGAGCAGTTCTTC
- | TRBJ1-5 | TRBV28 | - | 12 | CASSSSVQPQHF | TGTGCCAGCAGTTCCAGTGTTCAGCCCCAGCATTTT
- | TRBJ2-3 | TRBV7-9 | - | 15 | CASASIGIGTDTQYF | TGTGCCAGCGCCAGTATCGGGATAGGCACAGATACGCAGTATTTT
- | TRBJ2-3 | TRBV11-3 | - | 16 | CASSYAGGTGTDTQYF | TGTGCCAGCAGTTACGCCGGCGGGACCGGCACAGATACGCAGTATTTT
many | TRBJ2-5 | TRBV20-1 | TRBD2 | 13 | CSAGTSGLPTQYF | TGCAGTGCTGGAACTAGCGGCCTCCCGACCCAGTACTTC
- | TRBJ2-1 | TRBV6-1 | - | 13 | CASSEEFGNEQFF | TGTGCCAGCAGTGAAGAGTTTGGCAATGAGCAGTTCTTC
many | TRBJ2-7 | TRBV7-9 | - | 12 | CASRESGYEQYF | TGTGCCAGCAGAGAATCGGGCTACGAGCAGTACTTC
- | TRBJ2-1 | TRBV5-5 | - | 15 | CASSLREWNYNEQFF | TGTGCCAGCAGCTTGCGGGAGTGGAACTACAATGAGCAGTTCTTC
few | TRBJ1-2 | TRBV9 | - | 12 | CASSVGDQGYTF | TGTGCCAGCAGCGTAGGGGACCAGGGCTACACCTTC
many | TRBJ2-1 | TRBV29-1 | - | 14 | CSVEGTGTYNEQFF | TGCAGCGTTGAAGGAACCGGGACTTACAATGAGCAGTTCTTC